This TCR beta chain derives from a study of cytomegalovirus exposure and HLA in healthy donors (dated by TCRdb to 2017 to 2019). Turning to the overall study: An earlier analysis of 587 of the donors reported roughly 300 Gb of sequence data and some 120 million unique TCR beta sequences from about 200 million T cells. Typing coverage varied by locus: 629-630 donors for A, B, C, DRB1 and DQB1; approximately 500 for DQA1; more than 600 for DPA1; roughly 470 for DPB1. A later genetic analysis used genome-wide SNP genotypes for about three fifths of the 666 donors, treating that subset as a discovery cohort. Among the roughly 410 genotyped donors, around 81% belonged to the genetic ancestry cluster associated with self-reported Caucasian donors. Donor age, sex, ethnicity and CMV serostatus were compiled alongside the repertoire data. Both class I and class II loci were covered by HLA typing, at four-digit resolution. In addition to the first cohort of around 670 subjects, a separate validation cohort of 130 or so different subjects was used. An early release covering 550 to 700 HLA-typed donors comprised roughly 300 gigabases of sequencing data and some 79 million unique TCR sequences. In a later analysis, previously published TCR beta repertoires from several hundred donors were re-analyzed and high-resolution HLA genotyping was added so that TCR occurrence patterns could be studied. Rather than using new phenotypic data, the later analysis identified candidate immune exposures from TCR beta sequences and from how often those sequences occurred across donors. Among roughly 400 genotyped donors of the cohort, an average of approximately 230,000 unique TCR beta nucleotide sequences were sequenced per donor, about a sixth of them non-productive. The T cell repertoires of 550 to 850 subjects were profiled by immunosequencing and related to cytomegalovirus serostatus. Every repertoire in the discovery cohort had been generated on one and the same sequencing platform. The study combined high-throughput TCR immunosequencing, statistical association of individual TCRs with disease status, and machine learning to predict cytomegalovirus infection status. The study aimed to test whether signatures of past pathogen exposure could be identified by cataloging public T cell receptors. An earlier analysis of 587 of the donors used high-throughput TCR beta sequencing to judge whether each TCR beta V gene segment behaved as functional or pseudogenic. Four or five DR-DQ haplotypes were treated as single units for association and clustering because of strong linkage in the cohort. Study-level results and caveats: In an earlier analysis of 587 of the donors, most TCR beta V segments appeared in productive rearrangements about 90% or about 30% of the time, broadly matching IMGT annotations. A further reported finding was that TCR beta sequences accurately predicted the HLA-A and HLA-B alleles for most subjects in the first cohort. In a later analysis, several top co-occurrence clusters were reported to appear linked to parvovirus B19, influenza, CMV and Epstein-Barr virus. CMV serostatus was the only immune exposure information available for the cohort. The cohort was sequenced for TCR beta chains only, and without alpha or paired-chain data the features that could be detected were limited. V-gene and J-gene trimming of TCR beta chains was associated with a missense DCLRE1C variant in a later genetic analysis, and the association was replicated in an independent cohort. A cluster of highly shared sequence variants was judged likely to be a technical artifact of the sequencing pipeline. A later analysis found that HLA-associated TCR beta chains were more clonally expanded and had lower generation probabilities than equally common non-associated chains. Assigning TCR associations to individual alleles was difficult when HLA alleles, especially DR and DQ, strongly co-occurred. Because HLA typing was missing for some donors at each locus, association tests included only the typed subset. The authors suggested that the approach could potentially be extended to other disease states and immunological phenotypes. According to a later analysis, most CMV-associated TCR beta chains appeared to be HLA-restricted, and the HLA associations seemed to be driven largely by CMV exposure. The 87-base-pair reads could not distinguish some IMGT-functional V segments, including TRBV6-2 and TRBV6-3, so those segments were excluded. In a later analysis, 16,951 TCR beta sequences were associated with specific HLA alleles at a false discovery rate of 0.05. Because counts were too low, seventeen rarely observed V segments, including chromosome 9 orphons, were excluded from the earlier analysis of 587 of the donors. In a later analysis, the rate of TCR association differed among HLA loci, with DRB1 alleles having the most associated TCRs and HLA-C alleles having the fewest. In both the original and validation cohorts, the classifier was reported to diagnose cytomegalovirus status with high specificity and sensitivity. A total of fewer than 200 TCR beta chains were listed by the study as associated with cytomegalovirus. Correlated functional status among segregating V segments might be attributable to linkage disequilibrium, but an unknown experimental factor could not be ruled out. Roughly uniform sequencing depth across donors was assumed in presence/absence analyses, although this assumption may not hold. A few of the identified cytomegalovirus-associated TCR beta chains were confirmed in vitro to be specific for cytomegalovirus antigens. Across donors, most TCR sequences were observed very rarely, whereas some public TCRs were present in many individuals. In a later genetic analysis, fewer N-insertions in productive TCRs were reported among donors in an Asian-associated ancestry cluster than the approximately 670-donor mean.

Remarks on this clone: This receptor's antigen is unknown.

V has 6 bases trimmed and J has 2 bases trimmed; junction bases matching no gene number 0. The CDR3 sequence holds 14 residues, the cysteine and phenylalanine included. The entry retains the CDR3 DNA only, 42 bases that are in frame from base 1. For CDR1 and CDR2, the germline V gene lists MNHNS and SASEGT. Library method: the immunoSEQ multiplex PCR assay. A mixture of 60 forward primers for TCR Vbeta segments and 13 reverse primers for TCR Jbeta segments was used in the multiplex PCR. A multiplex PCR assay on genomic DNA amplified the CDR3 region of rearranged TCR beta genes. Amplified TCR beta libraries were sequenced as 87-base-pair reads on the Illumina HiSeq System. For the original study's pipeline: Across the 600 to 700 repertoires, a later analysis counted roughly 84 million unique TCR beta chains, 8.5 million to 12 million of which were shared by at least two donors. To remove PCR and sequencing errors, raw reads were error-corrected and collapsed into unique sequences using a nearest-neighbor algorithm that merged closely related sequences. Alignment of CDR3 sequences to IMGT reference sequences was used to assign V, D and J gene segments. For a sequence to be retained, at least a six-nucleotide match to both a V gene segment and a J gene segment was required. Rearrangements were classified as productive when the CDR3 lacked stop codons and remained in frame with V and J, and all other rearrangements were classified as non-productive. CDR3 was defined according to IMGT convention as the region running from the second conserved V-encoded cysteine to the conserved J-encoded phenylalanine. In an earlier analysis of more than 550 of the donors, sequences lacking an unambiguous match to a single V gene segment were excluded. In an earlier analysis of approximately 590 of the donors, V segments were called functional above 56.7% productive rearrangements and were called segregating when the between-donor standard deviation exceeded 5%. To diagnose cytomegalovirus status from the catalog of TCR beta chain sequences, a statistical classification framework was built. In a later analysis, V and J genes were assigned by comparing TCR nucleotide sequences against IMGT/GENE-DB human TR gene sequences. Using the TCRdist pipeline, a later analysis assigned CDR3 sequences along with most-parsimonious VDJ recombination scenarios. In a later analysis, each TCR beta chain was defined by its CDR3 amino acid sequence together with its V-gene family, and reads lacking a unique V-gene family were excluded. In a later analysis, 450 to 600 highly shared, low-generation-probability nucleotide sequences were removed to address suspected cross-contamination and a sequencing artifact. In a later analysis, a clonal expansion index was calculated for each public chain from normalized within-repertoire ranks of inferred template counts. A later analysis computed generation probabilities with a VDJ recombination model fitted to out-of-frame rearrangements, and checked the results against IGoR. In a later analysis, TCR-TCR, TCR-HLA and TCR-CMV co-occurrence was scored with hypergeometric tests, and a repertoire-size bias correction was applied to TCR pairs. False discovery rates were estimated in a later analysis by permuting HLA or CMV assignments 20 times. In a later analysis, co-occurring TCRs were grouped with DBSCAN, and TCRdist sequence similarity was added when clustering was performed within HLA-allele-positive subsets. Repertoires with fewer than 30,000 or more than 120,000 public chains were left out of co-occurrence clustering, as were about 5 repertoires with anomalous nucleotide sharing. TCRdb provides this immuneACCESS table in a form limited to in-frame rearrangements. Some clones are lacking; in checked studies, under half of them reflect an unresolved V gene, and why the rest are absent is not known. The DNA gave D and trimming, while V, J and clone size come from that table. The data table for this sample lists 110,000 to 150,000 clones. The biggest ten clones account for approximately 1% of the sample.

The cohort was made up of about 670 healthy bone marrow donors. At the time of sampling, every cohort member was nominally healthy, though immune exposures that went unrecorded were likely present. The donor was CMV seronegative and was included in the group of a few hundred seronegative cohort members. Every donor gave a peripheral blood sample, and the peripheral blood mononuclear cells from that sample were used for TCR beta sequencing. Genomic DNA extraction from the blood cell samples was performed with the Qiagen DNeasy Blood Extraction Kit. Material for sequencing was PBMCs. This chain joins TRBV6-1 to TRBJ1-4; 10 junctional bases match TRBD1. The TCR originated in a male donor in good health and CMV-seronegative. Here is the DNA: TGTGCCAGCAGGGGACAGGGGACTAATGAAAAACTGTTTTTT. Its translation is CASRGQGTNEKLFF.